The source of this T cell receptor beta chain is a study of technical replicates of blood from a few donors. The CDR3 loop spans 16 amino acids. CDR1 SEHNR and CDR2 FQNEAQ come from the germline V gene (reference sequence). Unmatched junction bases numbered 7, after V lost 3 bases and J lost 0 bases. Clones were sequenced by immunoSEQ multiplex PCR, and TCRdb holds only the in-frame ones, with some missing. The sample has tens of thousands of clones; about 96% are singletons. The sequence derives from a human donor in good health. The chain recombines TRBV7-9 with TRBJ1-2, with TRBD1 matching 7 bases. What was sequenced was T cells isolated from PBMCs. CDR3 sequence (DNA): TGTGCCAGCAGCTTCCCCCTAAGGGGGCCTAACTATGGCTACACCTTC. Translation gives CASSFPLRGPNYGYTF.